The 24 T cell receptor beta chains below all came from one sample that was sequenced in a study of blood T cell repertoires in COVID-19. Sequenced by immunoSEQ multiplex PCR; TCRdb stores in-frame clones only, minus some. This sample has some 140,000 clones, with roughly 78% found just once. The sequenced sample was peripheral blood. These receptors were collected from a man of 80 years or more with acute or convalescent COVID-19.

V is TRBV19 and J is TRBJ2-2, with TRBD1 matching 7 bases. Germline CDR1 is LNHDA and CDR2 is SQIVND (reference sequence). This CDR3 contains 15 residues. The ends lost 5 bases at V and 4 bases at J; junction bases unmatched: 7. CDR3 sequence reads: CASSLQGTGTGELFF. CDR3 nucleotides: TGTGCCAGTAGTTTACAGGGGACGGGCACCGGGGAGCTGTTTTTT.

This rearrangement joins TRBV18 to TRBJ2-2, with 7 positions matching TRBD2. V trimming: 8 bases; J trimming: 5 bases; junction bases outside the gene matches: 11. The length of the CDR3 is 15 residues. Germline CDR1 reads KGHSH; CDR2 reads LQKENI. The chain's CDR3 is CASQTSASRTGELFF. The CDR3, as DNA: TGTGCCAGCCAAACTAGCGCGTCGAGGACCGGGGAGCTGTTTTTT.

The chain employs TRBV30 and TRBJ2-7; D may be TRBD2 (5 bases). This CDR3 has 13 amino acids. V lost 3 bases to trimming and J lost 6 bases, with 15 bases between them. Germline CDR1 is GTSNPN and CDR2 is SVGIG (reference sequence). The CDR3 bases are TGTGCCTGGAGCGCCGGACTGGTAGCCGAGCAGTACTTC. Protein product: CAWSAGLVAEQYF.

The chain joins TRBV30 to TRBJ1-6; D is uncertain. Trimming shortened V by 0 bases and J by 14 bases, and 11 bases separated the two germline ends. Looked up from germline, CDR1 is GTSNPN and CDR2 is SVGIG (reference sequence). This CDR3 is 12 amino acids long. CDR3 DNA: TGTGCCTGGAGTGTTGATAGCAATTCCCTCCACTTT. Translated: CAWSVDSNSLHF.

The chain links TRBV11-2 to TRBJ2-3; the match to TRBD2 covers 9 bases. V shed 3 bases and J 1 base; nucleotides not matched to a gene: 8. Germline V gene sequence: CDR1 SGHAT, CDR2 FQNNGV. This CDR3 is 17 amino acids long. The CDR3 spells CASSFISASGGTDTQYF. DNA for the CDR3: TGTGCCAGCAGCTTTATATCGGCTAGCGGGGGCACAGATACGCAGTATTTT.

The V call is TRBV5-1, the J call TRBJ2-2, with D maybe TRBD2 (5 bases). The CDR3 spans 13 residues. Per germline, CDR1 SGHRS and CDR2 YFSETQ. Trimming left V 2 bases short and J 7 bases short, with 9 bases between. CDR3 protein: CASSLTGNGELFF. In nucleotides, the CDR3 is TGCGCCAGCAGCTTAACGGGGAACGGGGAGCTGTTTTTT.

The chain combines TRBV5-4 with TRBJ1-2; tentatively, D is TRBD1 (5 bases). Germline assignment: CDR1 SGHNT and CDR2 YYREEE (reference sequence). The CDR3 has 14 residues. Trimming pared 4 bases from V and 6 bases from J, leaving 16 bases between. The CDR3 DNA sequence: TGTGCCAGCAGCCACCTTAGGGCAGGGAATGGCTACACCTTC. Translation gives CASSHLRAGNGYTF.

The chain recombines TRBV18 with TRBJ2-7, with TRBD2 matching 13 bases. The V segment lost 5 bases and the J segment 6 bases; nucleotides outside the gene matches: 7. The V gene's germline CDR1 is KGHSH and CDR2 LQKENI. The length of the CDR3 is 15 residues. Written as DNA, the CDR3 is TGTGCCAGCTCAGGAACTAGCGGGGGGGCCCGCGAGCAGTACTTC. Its translation is CASSGTSGGAREQYF.

Only a few counts were recorded for this clone. The V call is TRBV5-1, the J call TRBJ1-5; 7 positions match TRBD1. The CDR3 consists of 15 residues. The junction had 0 bases not matched to a gene; V was cut back by 0 bases and J by 0 bases. The germline V gene has CDR1 SGHRS and CDR2 YFSETQ. CDR3 loop: CASSLGQGSNQPQHF. The CDR3 DNA reads TGCGCCAGCAGCTTGGGACAGGGTAGCAATCAGCCCCAGCATTTT.

This clone was detected only a few times. J is TRBJ2-3 and V is TRBV7-3; 7 positions match TRBD2. This CDR3 contains 15 residues. Unmatched junction bases numbered 7, after V lost 5 bases and J lost 2 bases. Germline loops: CDR1 SGHTA, CDR2 FQGTGA. The CDR3 DNA follows: TGTGCCAGCAGCCAAAGCGGGGATCACACAGATACGCAGTATTTT. Its translation: CASSQSGDHTDTQYF.

This chain links TRBV11-3 with TRBJ1-6; D is possibly TRBD1 (5 bases). V lost 5 bases to trimming and J lost 8 bases, with 19 bases between them. CDR1 and CDR2 from the germline V gene are SGHNT and YENEEA. This CDR3 has 16 residues. This chain's CDR3 is CASSARSGFMDSPLHF. CDR3 bases: TGTGCCAGCAGCGCAAGATCAGGGTTTATGGATTCACCCCTCCACTTT. Full variable domain (rest looked up from reference TRBV11-3 and TRBJ1-6): EAGVVQSPRYKIIEKKQPVAFWCNPISGHNTLYWYLQNLGQGPELLIRYENEEAVDDSQLPKDRFSAERLKGVDSTLKIQPAELGDSAVYLCASSARSGFMDSPLHFGNGTRLTVT.

V gene TRBV12-5 combines with J gene TRBJ2-3; 14 bases are a match to TRBD2. The CDR3 runs 19 residues. The J segment lost 2 bases and the V segment lost 5 bases, leaving 12 bases of the junction unmatched. Germline V gene data show CDR1 as LGHNT and CDR2 as FRNRAP. CDR3 loop: CASGHWTSGGRSSTDTQYF. CDR3 nucleotides: TGTGCTAGTGGTCATTGGACTAGCGGGGGGCGATCCTCCACAGATACGCAGTATTTT.

The chain joins TRBV27 to TRBJ2-2; D uncertain. Germline values: CDR1 MNHEY, CDR2 SMNVEV (reference sequence). The CDR3 loop spans 19 amino acids. V was trimmed by 0 bases and J by 8 bases, leaving 25 bases between them. CDR3 DNA: TGTGCCAGCAGTTTATCCACAGTGTTAGGTCTACCGTATCAGGGGGAGCTGTTTTTT. It is translated as CASSLSTVLGLPYQGELFF.

The V and J genes are TRBV10-2 and TRBJ1-2; 10 positions agree with TRBD1. Germline CDR1 WSHSY, CDR2 SAAADI. CDR3 length: 14 amino acids. V lost 8 bases, J lost 2 bases, and 5 bases stayed unmatched. CDR3 nucleotides: TGCGCCAGCCGGGACAGGGGTCCCAACTATGGCTACACCTTC. Encoded protein: CASRDRGPNYGYTF.

This clone was seen a few times. This chain connects TRBV11-3 to TRBJ2-1; 9 bases are shared with TRBD2. CDR1 SGHNT and CDR2 YENEEA come from the germline V gene. With 5 bases clipped from V and 7 bases from J, the junction kept 3 bases outside the gene matches. The CDR3 extends over 13 amino acids. CDR3 DNA sequence: TGTGCCAGCAGCGCTCTAGCGGGGAATGAGCAGTTCTTC. Translating it yields CASSALAGNEQFF. The whole variable domain, filled in from reference TRBV11-3 and TRBJ2-1, reads EAGVVQSPRYKIIEKKQPVAFWCNPISGHNTLYWYLQNLGQGPELLIRYENEEAVDDSQLPKDRFSAERLKGVDSTLKIQPAELGDSAVYLCASSALAGNEQFFGPGTRLTVL.

The chain has TRBV2 and TRBJ2-7, with D perhaps TRBD1 (6 bases). Germline assignment: CDR1 SNHLY and CDR2 FYNNEI. This CDR3 has 15 amino acids. V was clipped by 6 bases and J by 0 bases, with 15 bases between them. CDR3 residues: CASSLDRLSSYEQYV. The CDR3 DNA is TGTGCCAGCAGCCTAGACAGGCTCAGCTCCTACGAGCAGTACGTC.

The chain carries TRBV11-1 and TRBJ2-7, with 8 bases that match TRBD1. Per germline, CDR1 SGHAT and CDR2 FQDESV (reference sequence). This CDR3 contains 12 residues. Trimming took 5 bases from V and 7 from J; bases not matched to a gene: 4. CDR3 bases: TGTGCCAGCAGCCTAGGACAGGGAGAGCAGTACTTC. Its protein product is CASSLGQGEQYF.

This chain uses TRBV15 with TRBJ2-7; unclear D gene. This CDR3 comprises 13 residues. Trimming pared 4 bases from V and 0 bases from J, leaving 7 bases between. Germline V gives CDR1 LNHNV, CDR2 YYDKDF (reference sequence). CDR3 DNA sequence: TGTGCCACCAGCATCGCAGGCTCCTACGAGCAGTACTTC. This gives the protein CATSIAGSYEQYF.

The rearrangement links TRBV18 to TRBJ2-2; 8 positions match TRBD1. Germline lookup yields CDR1 KGHSH and CDR2 LQKENI. The CDR3 consists of 16 residues. V gave up 6 bases and J gave up 2 bases; unmatched junction bases: 8. The chain's CDR3 is CASSREGTGNTGELFF. For the CDR3, the DNA is TGTGCCAGCTCGCGAGAAGGGACAGGAAACACCGGGGAGCTGTTTTTT.

This clone turned up a few times. This sequence joins TRBV7-2 and TRBJ2-7; 7 bases fit TRBD2. Germline trimming cut 8 bases from V and 0 bases from J; bases unmatched to any gene: 4. Germline values: CDR1 SGHTA, CDR2 FQGNSA. The CDR3 is 13 amino acids. The CDR3 coding sequence is TGTGCCAGCGGATGGGGGGGCTCCTACGAGCAGTACGTC. Its translation: CASGWGGSYEQYV.

CDR3 loop: CASSLQGDTEAFF. The CDR3 nucleotides are TGTGCCAGCAGCTTGCAGGGGGACACTGAAGCTTTCTTT. The chain employs TRBV7-9 and TRBJ1-1; TRBD1 matches 7 bases. The CDR3 extends over 13 amino acids. Germline V gene lookup returns CDR1 SEHNR and CDR2 FQNEAQ (reference sequence). J was trimmed by 3 bases and V by 3 bases; bases with no gene match: 1.

V and J are TRBV5-6 and TRBJ2-2, with D perhaps TRBD2 (5 bases). CDR3 length: 17 residues. V shed 4 bases and J shed 0 bases, with 16 bases lying between them. CDR1 and CDR2 from the germline V gene are SGHDT and YYEEEE. CDR3 sequence: CASSPPRGLANTGELFF. The CDR3 DNA is TGTGCCAGCAGCCCGCCGAGAGGGCTCGCGAACACCGGGGAGCTGTTTTTT.

This clone was observed a single time. The chain recombines TRBV29-1 with TRBJ2-2; 7 nucleotides agree with TRBD1. The CDR3 spans 13 residues. J was trimmed by 4 bases and V by 3 bases; bases with no gene match: 2. The germline V gene has CDR1 SQVTM and CDR2 ANQGSEA. The DNA of the CDR3 is TGCAGCGTTGAGGACAGGAGCACCGGGGAGCTGTTTTTT. Translating it yields CSVEDRSTGELFF.

This sequence joins TRBV5-1 and TRBJ2-7; TRBD1 matches at 7 bases. The CDR3 has 16 amino acids. V trimming: 4 bases; J trimming: 2 bases; junction bases outside the gene matches: 12. CDR1 and CDR2 (germline): SGHRS, YFSETQ. The CDR3 reads CASSPTLPTGTYEQYF. Here the CDR3 DNA reads TGCGCCAGCAGCCCCACCCTCCCGACAGGGACCTACGAGCAGTACTTC.